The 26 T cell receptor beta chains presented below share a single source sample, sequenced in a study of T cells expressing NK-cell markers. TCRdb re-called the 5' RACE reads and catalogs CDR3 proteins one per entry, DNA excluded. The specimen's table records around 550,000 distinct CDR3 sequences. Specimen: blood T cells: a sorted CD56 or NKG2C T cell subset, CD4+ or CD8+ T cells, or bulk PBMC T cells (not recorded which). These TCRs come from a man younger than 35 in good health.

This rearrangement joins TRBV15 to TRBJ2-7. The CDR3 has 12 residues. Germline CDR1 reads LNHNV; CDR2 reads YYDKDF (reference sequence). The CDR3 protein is CATSSIRDEQYF.

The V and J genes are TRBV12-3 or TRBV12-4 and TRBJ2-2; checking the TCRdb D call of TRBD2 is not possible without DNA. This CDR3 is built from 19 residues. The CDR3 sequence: CASRLGRRAGLAVYGELFF.

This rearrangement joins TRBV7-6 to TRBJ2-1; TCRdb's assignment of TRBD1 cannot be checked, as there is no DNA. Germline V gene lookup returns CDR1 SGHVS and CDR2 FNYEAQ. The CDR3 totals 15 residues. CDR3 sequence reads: CASRGGAGSYNEQFF.

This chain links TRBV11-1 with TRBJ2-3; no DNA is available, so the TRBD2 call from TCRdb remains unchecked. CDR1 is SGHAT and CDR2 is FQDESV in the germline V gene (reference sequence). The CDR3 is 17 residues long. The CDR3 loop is CASSLEVTSGDTDTQYF.

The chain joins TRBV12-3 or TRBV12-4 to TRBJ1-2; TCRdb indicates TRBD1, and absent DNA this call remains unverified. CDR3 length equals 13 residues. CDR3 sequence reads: CASSLQGFRGYTF.

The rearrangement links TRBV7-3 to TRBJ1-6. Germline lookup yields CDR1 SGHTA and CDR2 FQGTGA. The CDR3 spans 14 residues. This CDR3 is CASSLDGYNSPLHF.

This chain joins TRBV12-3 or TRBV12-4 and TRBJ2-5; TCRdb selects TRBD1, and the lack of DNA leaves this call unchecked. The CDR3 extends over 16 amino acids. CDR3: CASSEYGRGLGETQYF.

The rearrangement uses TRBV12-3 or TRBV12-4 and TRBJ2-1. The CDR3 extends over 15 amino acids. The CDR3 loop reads CASSLAGESYNEQFF.

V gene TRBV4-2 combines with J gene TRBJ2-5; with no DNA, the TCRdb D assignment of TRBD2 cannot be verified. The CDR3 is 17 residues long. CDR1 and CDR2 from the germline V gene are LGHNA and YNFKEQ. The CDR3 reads CASSQDALAAGGETQYF.

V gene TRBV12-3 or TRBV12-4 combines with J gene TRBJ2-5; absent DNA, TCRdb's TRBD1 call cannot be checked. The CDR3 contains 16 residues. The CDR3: CASSLEGAGFGETQYF.

The chain's CDR3 is CASTPSGRETDTQYF. This rearrangement joins TRBV12-3 or TRBV12-4 to TRBJ2-3; TCRdb returns TRBD1, unconfirmable since there is no DNA. The CDR3 is made up of 15 amino acids.

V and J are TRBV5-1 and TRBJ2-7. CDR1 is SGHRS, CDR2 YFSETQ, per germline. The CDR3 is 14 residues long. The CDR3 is CASSLEVGIYEQYF.

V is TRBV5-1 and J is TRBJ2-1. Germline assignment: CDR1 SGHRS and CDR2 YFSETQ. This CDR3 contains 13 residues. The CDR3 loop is CASSLGFLNEQFF. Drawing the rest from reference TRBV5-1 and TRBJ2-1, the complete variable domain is KAGVTQTPRYLIKTRGQQVTLSCSPISGHRSVSWYQQTPGQGLQFLFEYFSETQRNKGNFPGRFSGRQFSNSRSEMNVSTLELGDSALYLCASSLGFLNEQFFGPGTRLTVL.

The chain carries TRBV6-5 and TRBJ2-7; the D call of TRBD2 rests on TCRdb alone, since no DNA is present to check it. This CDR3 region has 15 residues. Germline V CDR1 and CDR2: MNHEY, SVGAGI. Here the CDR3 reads CASSYRAGFIYEQYF.

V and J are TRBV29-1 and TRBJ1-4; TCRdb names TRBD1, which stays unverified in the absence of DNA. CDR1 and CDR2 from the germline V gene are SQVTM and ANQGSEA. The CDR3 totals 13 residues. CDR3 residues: CSGQGGQGEKLFF.

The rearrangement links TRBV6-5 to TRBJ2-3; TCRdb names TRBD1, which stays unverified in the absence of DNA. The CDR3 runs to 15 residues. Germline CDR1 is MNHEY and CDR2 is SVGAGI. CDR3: CASSFTGGVADTQYF.

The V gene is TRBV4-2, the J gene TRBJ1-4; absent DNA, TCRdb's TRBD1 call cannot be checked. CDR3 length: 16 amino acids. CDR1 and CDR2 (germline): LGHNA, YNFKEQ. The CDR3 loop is CASSQDGTGSLEKLFF.

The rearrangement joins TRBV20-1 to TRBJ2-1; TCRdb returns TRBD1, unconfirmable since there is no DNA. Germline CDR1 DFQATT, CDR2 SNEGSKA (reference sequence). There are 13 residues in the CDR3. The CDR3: CSARLGVKNEQFF.

The CDR3 sequence: CASSLDGTGTQPQHF. This chain joins TRBV5-1 and TRBJ1-5; absent DNA, TCRdb's TRBD1 call cannot be checked. Germline CDR1 is SGHRS and CDR2 is YFSETQ. There are 15 residues in the CDR3.

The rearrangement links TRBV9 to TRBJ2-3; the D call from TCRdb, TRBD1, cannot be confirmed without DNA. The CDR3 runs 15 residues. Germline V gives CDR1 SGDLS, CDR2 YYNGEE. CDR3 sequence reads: CASSAMEGAQDTQYF.

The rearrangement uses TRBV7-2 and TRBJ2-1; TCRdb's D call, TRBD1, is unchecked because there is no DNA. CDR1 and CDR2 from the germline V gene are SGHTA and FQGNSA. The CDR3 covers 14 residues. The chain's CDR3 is CASSPDRGRNEQFF.

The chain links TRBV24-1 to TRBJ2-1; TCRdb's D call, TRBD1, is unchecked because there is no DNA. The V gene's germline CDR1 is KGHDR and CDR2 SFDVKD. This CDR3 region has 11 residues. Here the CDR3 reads CATSPGNEQFF.

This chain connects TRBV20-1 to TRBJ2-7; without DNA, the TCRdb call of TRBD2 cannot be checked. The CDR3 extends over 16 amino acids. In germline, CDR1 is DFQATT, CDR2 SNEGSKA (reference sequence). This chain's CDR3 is CSARGSGMTPRYEQYF.

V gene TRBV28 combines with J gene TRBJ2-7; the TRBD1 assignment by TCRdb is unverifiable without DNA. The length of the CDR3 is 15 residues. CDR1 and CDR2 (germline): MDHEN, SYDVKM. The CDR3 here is CASSFSGQAFNEQYF.

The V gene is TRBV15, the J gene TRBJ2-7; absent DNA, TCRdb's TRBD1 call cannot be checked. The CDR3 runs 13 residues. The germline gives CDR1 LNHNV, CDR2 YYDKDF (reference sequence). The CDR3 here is CATSGSGPYEQYF.

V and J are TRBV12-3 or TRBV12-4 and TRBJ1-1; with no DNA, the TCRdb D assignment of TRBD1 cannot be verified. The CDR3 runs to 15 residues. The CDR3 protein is CASSFGGQMNTEAFF.